This passage covers 13 T cell receptor beta chains from one sample sequenced in a study of blood T cell repertoires in COVID-19. Sequenced by immunoSEQ multiplex PCR; TCRdb stores in-frame clones only, minus some. Seen here are about 110,000 clones, roughly 80% observed once, and the top ten hold approximately 15%. Sequenced: peripheral blood. These receptors originate from a woman in her fifties or sixties with acute or convalescent COVID-19.

CDR3 sequence (DNA): TGTGCCAGCAGCCCCGGCGGTAGCGGCGAGACCCAGTACTTC. It codes for CASSPGGSGETQYF. The rearrangement links TRBV7-2 to TRBJ2-5; tentatively, D is TRBD2 (6 bases). Per germline, CDR1 SGHTA and CDR2 FQGNSA. The CDR3 sequence is 14 residues long. V was shortened by 5 bases and J by 5 bases, with 15 bases between the two germline ends.

The chain joins TRBV21-1 to TRBJ1-1. TRBV21-1 is designated a pseudogene. The CDR3 totals 15 residues. As DNA, the CDR3 is TGTGCCAGCAGCGTTTCCGGGGGACCGAACACTGAAGCTTTCTTT. Its protein product is CASSVSGGPNTEAFF.

The gene calls are TRBV3-1 (or the pseudogene TRBV3-2) and TRBJ2-3, with a tentative D call TRBD2 (7 bases). Germline CDR1 and CDR2: LGHDT and YNNKEL (reference sequence). The V gene lost 4 bases and the J gene lost 6 bases, with 14 bases spanning the gap. The CDR3 covers 14 residues. The DNA for the CDR3 is TGTGCCAGCAGCCCGCGGGGGCTGTGGGATACGCAGTATTTT. The encoded protein is CASSPRGLWDTQYF.

V and J are TRBV18 and TRBJ1-2; D might be TRBD1 (5 bases). V dropped 3 bases and J dropped 4 bases, with 9 bases sitting between them. Per germline, CDR1 KGHSH and CDR2 LQKENI. CDR3 size: 13 residues. In DNA, the CDR3 is TGTGCCAGCTCACCCGACAGAGCCTATGGCTACACCTTC. This sequence encodes CASSPDRAYGYTF.

This chain connects TRBV7-2 to TRBJ2-1; 8 bases are shared with TRBD2. CDR1 SGHTA and CDR2 FQGNSA come from the germline V gene. The V and J ends lost 10 bases and 0 bases, in that order; junction bases with no gene match: 8. This CDR3 has 15 amino acids. CDR3 sequence (DNA): TGTGCCACAACTTCCGGGGGGGCCTCCTACAATGAGCAGTTCTTC. Translation gives CATTSGGASYNEQFF.

J is TRBJ2-7 and V is TRBV28; D may be TRBD1 (6 bases). Germline V gene sequence: CDR1 MDHEN, CDR2 SYDVKM. The ends were cut back, 3 bases at V and 5 bases at J, with 8 bases in the middle. The CDR3 has 12 amino acids. DNA for the CDR3: TGTGCCAGCAGTTTTTACAGGGACGAGCAGTACTTC. Translated: CASSFYRDEQYF.

This chain joins TRBV2 and TRBJ2-7, with 9 bases that match TRBD1. CDR3 length: 13 amino acids. The ends lost 4 bases at V and 6 bases at J; junction bases unmatched: 4. Per germline, CDR1 SNHLY and CDR2 FYNNEI. The CDR3 here is CASSGGTGREQYF. The CDR3 region has the DNA TGTGCCAGCAGTGGGGGGACAGGGCGCGAGCAGTACTTC.

About this clone: One end of the junction varies from germline; a read error may be responsible. This chain links TRBV7-9 with TRBJ1-2, with TRBD1 identical over 11 bases. The CDR3 contains 19 residues. Germline V lookup: CDR1 SEHNR, CDR2 FQNEAQ (reference sequence). The CDR3 DNA is TGTGCCAGCAGCCTAGCCCCCAGGACAGGGGGCCACCCTGGCTATGGCTACACCTTC. It is translated as CASSLAPRTGGHPGYGYTF.

The V gene is TRBV12-5, the J gene TRBJ2-5; possibly TRBD2 for D (6 bases). This CDR3 has 13 residues. The V end lost 5 bases, the J end lost 2 bases, and 9 bases lay between the germline ends. CDR1 is LGHNT, CDR2 FRNRAP, per germline. CDR3 in amino acids: CASGTGTQETQYF. In DNA, the CDR3 is TGTGCTAGTGGTACGGGGACTCAAGAGACCCAGTACTTC.

The chain couples TRBV3-1 (or the pseudogene TRBV3-2) to TRBJ2-2; weak D call: TRBD1 (6 bases). Germline V gene lookup returns CDR1 LGHDT and CDR2 YNNKEL (reference sequence). The CDR3 is made up of 17 amino acids. Trimming took 0 bases from V and 1 from J, leaving 12 bases between them. For the CDR3, the DNA is TGTGCCAGCAGCCAAGAGGGCCAGGGGATGAACACCGGGGAGCTGTTTTTT. Translation gives CASSQEGQGMNTGELFF.

This clone was observed a few times. The CDR3 loop is CASSSGWGNQPQHF. The CDR3 DNA reads TGTGCCAGCAGCTCGGGATGGGGCAATCAGCCCCAGCATTTT. V is TRBV7-9 and J is TRBJ1-5; D is unresolved. CDR1 is SEHNR, CDR2 FQNEAQ, per germline (reference sequence). CDR3 size: 14 residues. V dropped 4 bases and J dropped 2 bases, with 9 bases sitting between them.

This clone occurred a few times. This chain links TRBV7-6 with TRBJ1-1; 9 bases fit TRBD1. J gave up 5 bases and V 6 bases, and 7 bases lay outside the gene matches. There are 14 residues in the CDR3. Germline values: CDR1 SGHVS, CDR2 FNYEAQ. CDR3 bases: TGTGCCAGCAGAGCCTGGACAGGGGATACTGAAGCTTTCTTT. Protein sequence: CASRAWTGDTEAFF.

The chain links TRBV7-3 to TRBJ2-3; 9 positions match TRBD2. The CDR3 has 17 amino acids. The V gene end was trimmed by 3 bases and the J gene end by 3 bases; junction bases not matched to a gene: 10. Germline V gives CDR1 SGHTA, CDR2 FQGTGA. CDR3 bases: TGTGCCAGCAGCTTCTATCCCGGACTAGCGTCAACAGATACGCAGTATTTT. Its translation is CASSFYPGLASTDTQYF.